These T cell receptor beta chains were read from a single sample in a study of T cell repertoires in cytomegalovirus infection. One entry per CDR3 protein results from TCRdb running MiXCR on the reads. Of 400,000 to 600,000 distinct CDR3 sequences listed, more than 40% are singletons. These TCRs are of unknown antigen specificity. This specimen consisted of cultured PBMCs, obtained from culture after CMV antigen stimulation. The receptors were sampled from a human donor in good health (CMV status not recorded). Some clones in this sample may be carry-over from other donors' samples. Both conserved end residues are trimmed from each CDR3.

v_call,j_call,cdr3_aa
TRBV7-4,TRBJ2-7,ASSPGTGRTSGSYEQY
TRBV5-8,TRBJ2-3,ASSSGVTGTATDTQY
TRBV6-2/TRBV6-3,TRBJ2-1,ASSYSGWGTNEQF
TRBV7-2,TRBJ1-1,ASRVRTARAEAF
TRBV27,TRBJ2-7,ASSSKGQGPYEQY
TRBV10-3,TRBJ2-7,AIRTSGGTAYEQY
TRBV19,TRBJ2-4,ASSRGGIAKNIQY
TRBV6-1,TRBJ2-2,ASSRQDLIGELF
TRBV12-3/TRBV12-4,TRBJ1-4,ASSWTGVEEKLF
TRBV28,TRBJ2-7,ASSLSGGKQY
TRBV7-6,TRBJ1-1,ASSRTIGNTEAF
TRBV5-4,TRBJ1-2,ASSLASFYGYT
TRBV19,TRBJ1-1,ASSIDRGGSTEAF
TRBV7-4,TRBJ1-4,ASSLLGQGKLNEKLF
TRBV2,TRBJ1-4,ASSAGRHEKLF
TRBV5-4,TRBJ1-5,ASSQTLTSPQH
TRBV12-3/TRBV12-4,TRBJ2-3,ASIRLKSTDTQY
TRBV10-3,TRBJ2-1,AISEVPGVGTQARDEQF
TRBV7-2,TRBJ1-1,ASSFTGYMNTEAF
TRBV11-2,TRBJ2-1,ASSLGAERGKPF
TRBV11-2,TRBJ2-3,ASRTRMGGGPDTQY
TRBV7-2,TRBJ2-2,ASSSNANTGELF
TRBV7-3,TRBJ1-5,ASSTDDYQPQH
TRBV6-8,TRBJ2-1,ASSRTLLAGGPNEQF
TRBV12-3/TRBV12-4,TRBJ1-5,ASSLRGQNSNQPQH
TRBV7-2,TRBJ1-1,ASSTGGNTEAF
TRBV12-3/TRBV12-4,TRBJ2-3,ASSPRTSGRARSDTQY
TRBV7-9,TRBJ1-4,ASTSRALNEKLF
TRBV28,TRBJ2-1,ASSQYRDPNNEQF
TRBV6-2/TRBV6-3,TRBJ2-1,ASSSRRRGGNEQF
TRBV7-8,TRBJ1-2,ASSPRASTGYGYT
TRBV7-2,TRBJ2-7,ASSVSGTRTAEQY
TRBV7-6,TRBJ2-1,ASSLAQFSPF
TRBV4-2,TRBJ1-1,ASSQVFWGSEAF
TRBV7-2,TRBJ2-3,ASSLATGRDTQY
TRBV7-2,TRBJ2-5,ASSSRLAGQETQY
TRBV20-1,TRBJ2-3,SASARAGADTQY
TRBV20-1,TRBJ1-1,SARQSGERTEAF
TRBV7-2,TRBJ2-1,ASRAAGGYSEQF
TRBV12-3/TRBV12-4,TRBJ2-3,ASMWSSGRDTQY
TRBV5-4,TRBJ2-5,ASSLDPAGQETQY
TRBV7-2,TRBJ2-3,ASAYPWGTDTQY
TRBV2,TRBJ2-4,ASTLGQFDIQY
TRBV20-1,TRBJ2-2,SARDQSGANTGELF
TRBV7-6,TRBJ1-2,ASSPQGGPFGYT
TRBV12-3/TRBV12-4,TRBJ1-4,ASNIGQGTGELF
TRBV7-2,TRBJ2-7,ASIITSLAGGPSTYEQY
TRBV12-3/TRBV12-4,TRBJ2-1,ASSPTGPSSYNEQF
TRBV7-2,TRBJ2-7,ASAASGGNSPYEQY